This entry lists 21 T cell receptor beta chains sequenced from one sample in a study of control samples from healthy donors and cancer patients. Libraries were prepared by immunoSEQ multiplex PCR; TCRdb keeps only in-frame clonotypes and omits some of them. The sample has roughly 32,000 clones, 86% seen once. The specimen was PBMCs. The source is a woman in her 40s with lung cancer.

This clone showed up just once. The CDR3 region is CASSNRLADSETQYF. The CDR3 nucleotides are TGTGCCAGCAGTAACAGGTTGGCTGACTCGGAGACCCAGTACTTC. This rearrangement joins TRBV6-6 to TRBJ2-5; D is possibly TRBD1 (5 bases). Trimming cost V 5 bases and J 5 bases, with 18 bases left between them. From germline, CDR1 is MNHNY and CDR2 SVGAGI (reference sequence). The CDR3 has 15 residues.

The table lists this clone with a count of one. The CDR3 sequence: CSGLRAGGGNEQFF. CDR3 coding DNA: TGCAGCGGCCTCCGAGCGGGGGGCGGGAATGAGCAGTTCTTC. The genes are TRBV29-1 and TRBJ2-1; 9 bases are a match to TRBD2. CDR1 SQVTM and CDR2 ANQGSEA come from the germline V gene. Trimming took 7 bases from V and 7 from J; bases not matched to a gene: 11. CDR3 size: 14 residues.

This chain connects TRBV28 to TRBJ2-5, with 7 bases matching TRBD2. The trim removed 5 bases at V and 0 bases at J, leaving 6 bases unmatched. The CDR3 has 15 amino acids. Germline assignment: CDR1 MDHEN and CDR2 SYDVKM. DNA for the CDR3: TGTGCCAGCAGTCCTAGCGGAGAGTACCAAGAGACCCAGTACTTC. Residues: CASSPSGEYQETQYF.

This sequence joins TRBV7-3 and TRBJ2-5; D call uncertain. This CDR3 comprises 13 residues. The V gene's germline CDR1 is SGHTA and CDR2 FQGTGA. The V end was cut by 5 bases, the J end by 5 bases, with 12 bases between. For the CDR3, the DNA is TGTGCCAGCAGCCTAGATATCCGGGAGACCCAGTACTTC. Translated: CASSLDIRETQYF.

V gene TRBV10-3 combines with J gene TRBJ2-7, with 15 bases matching TRBD2. The CDR3 runs to 19 residues. The germline CDR1 and CDR2 sequences are ENHRY and SYGVKD. After removal of 0 bases from V and 4 bases from J, the junction contained 10 bases not matched to a gene. Here the CDR3 reads CAISESSGLAGGPGYEQYF. CDR3 coding DNA: TGTGCCATCAGTGAGTCCAGCGGACTAGCGGGGGGGCCGGGTTACGAGCAGTACTTC.

The rearrangement joins TRBV7-3 to TRBJ2-1; 12 bases agree with TRBD2. Trimming removed 4 bases from V and 1 base from J; junction bases left unmatched: 5. This CDR3 has 17 residues. Germline V gives CDR1 SGHTA, CDR2 FQGTGA. The CDR3 DNA is TGTGCCAGCAGCTCCGGACTAGCGGGGTTATCCTACAATGAGCAGTTCTTC. Protein: CASSSGLAGLSYNEQFF.

V usage is TRBV5-1 and J usage is TRBJ1-6, with TRBD1 matching over 10 bases. Germline lookup yields CDR1 SGHRS and CDR2 YFSETQ. The CDR3 covers 17 residues. V lost 4 bases to trimming and J lost 0 bases; unmatched junction nucleotides: 4. CDR3 DNA: TGCGCCAGCAGCCCGGGACAGGGGAGCTCCTATAATTCACCCCTCCACTTT. Protein: CASSPGQGSSYNSPLHF.

CDR3: CASSFSGRGTGELFF. The CDR3 DNA follows: TGTGCCAGCAGCTTTTCGGGACGTGGCACCGGGGAGCTGTTTTTT. The V and J genes are TRBV11-1 and TRBJ2-2; the D gene could be TRBD1 or TRBD2 (5 bases each). The CDR3 is made up of 15 amino acids. Germline loops: CDR1 SGHAT, CDR2 FQDESV (reference sequence). The ends were cut back, 3 bases at V and 4 bases at J, with 12 bases in the middle.

J is TRBJ2-1 and V is TRBV15; 15 bases are a match to TRBD2. This CDR3 region has 18 residues. CDR1 and CDR2 from the germline V gene are LNHNV and YYDKDF (reference sequence). V lost 5 bases and J lost 2; bases outside the gene matches: 7. The CDR3 loop reads CATSPGTSGGRAYNEQFF. The CDR3 coding sequence is TGTGCCACCAGCCCCGGGACTAGCGGGGGGAGGGCCTACAATGAGCAGTTCTTC.

The rearrangement joins TRBV3-1 (or the pseudogene TRBV3-2) to TRBJ1-2; 11 bases agree with TRBD1. Germline V lookup: CDR1 LGHDT, CDR2 YNNKEL (reference sequence). The CDR3 spans 18 residues. The trim removed 3 bases at V and 6 bases at J, leaving 15 bases unmatched. Written as DNA, the CDR3 is TGTGCCAGCAGCCAGTTCGGGACAGGGGGTTTTTGGGGTCATGGCTACACCTTC. Its protein is CASSQFGTGGFWGHGYTF.

The gene calls are TRBV18 and TRBJ1-2, with TRBD1 identical over 8 bases. This CDR3 contains 13 residues. Trimming cost V 6 bases and J 10 bases; bases outside gene matches: 10. The germline V gene has CDR1 KGHSH and CDR2 LQKENI. The CDR3 DNA reads TGTGCCAGCTCCCCTACAGGGGGAGGGCACTACACCTTC. It yields the protein CASSPTGGGHYTF.

The chain recombines TRBV10-3 with TRBJ1-5; D unclear. The V gene's germline CDR1 is ENHRY and CDR2 SYGVKD. With 2 bases removed from V and 3 bases from J, the gap between germline ends came to 17 bases. This CDR3 is built from 17 residues. CDR3: CAISEGRPPINNQPQHF. CDR3 coding DNA: TGTGCCATCAGTGAGGGCAGGCCGCCGATTAACAATCAGCCCCAGCATTTT.

The chain carries TRBV12-3 or TRBV12-4 and TRBJ1-2, with unresolved D. This CDR3 contains 12 residues. V dropped 4 bases and J dropped 4 bases, with 7 bases sitting between them. The CDR3 DNA reads as TGTGCCAGCAGTTACCAGCCCTATGGCTACACCTTC. It translates to CASSYQPYGYTF.

The gene calls are TRBV15 and TRBJ2-3, with 8 positions matching TRBD1. The CDR3 has 16 residues. V shed 0 bases, J shed 5 bases, and the junction held 7 bases outside the gene matches. CDR1 and CDR2 (germline): LNHNV, YYDKDF (reference sequence). CDR3 loop: CATSRDGQGVQDTQYF. CDR3 DNA: TGTGCCACCAGCAGAGACGGACAGGGCGTCCAAGATACGCAGTATTTT.

The V gene is TRBV2, the J gene TRBJ1-4; D ambiguous. The V gene's germline CDR1 is SNHLY and CDR2 FYNNEI. This CDR3 is built from 13 residues. V was clipped by 6 bases and J by 6 bases, with 11 bases between them. The CDR3 sequence is CASRGLGYEKLFF. CDR3 DNA sequence: TGTGCCAGCAGGGGCTTGGGGTATGAAAAACTGTTTTTT.

The CDR3 here is CASSFTGNMNTEAFF. The CDR3 nucleotides are TGTGCCAGCAGCTTTACGGGGAACATGAACACTGAAGCTTTCTTT. The V and J genes are TRBV5-6 and TRBJ1-1; D is unclear. V lost 2 bases to trimming and J lost 0 bases, with 11 bases between them. CDR1 and CDR2 (germline): SGHDT, YYEEEE. The CDR3 has 15 amino acids.

The V and J genes are TRBV19 and TRBJ1-2; 7 bases align to TRBD1. Germline-derived CDR1 and CDR2 are LNHDA and SQIVND (reference sequence). V was pared by 8 bases and J by 3 bases, with 9 bases of the junction left unmatched. CDR3 size: 14 residues. The CDR3 protein is CASDPRGRDYGYTF. CDR3 in DNA: TGTGCCAGTGATCCGAGGGGGCGCGACTATGGCTACACCTTC.

V and J are TRBV29-1 and TRBJ2-1; weak D call: TRBD2 (5 bases). This CDR3 has 16 amino acids. Trimming stripped 3 bases from V and 5 bases from J, with 20 bases between. CDR1 and CDR2 from the germline V gene are SQVTM and ANQGSEA. CDR3 bases: TGCAGCGTTGACGGGAAGGACCGGACTTTCGACAATGAGCAGTTCTTC. Its protein product is CSVDGKDRTFDNEQFF.

V is TRBV30 and J is TRBJ2-7, with D perhaps TRBD1 or TRBD2 (5 bases each). This CDR3 spans 14 amino acids. V lost 4 bases and J lost 1, with 14 bases in between. Germline lookup yields CDR1 GTSNPN and CDR2 SVGIG (reference sequence). CDR3 in amino acids: CAWTTGTESYEQYF. DNA for the CDR3: TGTGCCTGGACCACCGGGACCGAGTCCTACGAGCAGTACTTC. The variable domain in full, completed from reference TRBV30 and TRBJ2-7, reads SQTIHQWPATLVQPVGSPLSLECTVEGTSNPNLYWYRQAAGRGLQLLFYSVGIGQISSEVPQNLSASRPQDRQFILSSKKLLLSDSGFYLCAWTTGTESYEQYFGPGTRLTVT.

Notes on this clone: This could be a read error, since a much larger clone is one nucleotide away. The chain joins TRBV6-5 to TRBJ2-2; possibly TRBD1 for D (6 bases). The CDR3 spans 13 residues. V was shortened by 5 bases and J by 3 bases, with 7 bases between the two germline ends. From germline, CDR1 is MNHEY and CDR2 SVGAGI. CDR3 in amino acids: CASSNRDTGELFF. CDR3 bases: TGTGCCAGCAGTAACAGGGACACCGGGGAGCTGTTTTTT.

Here the CDR3 reads CASSTGTSGVGELFF. For the CDR3, the DNA is TGTGCCAGTAGCACCGGGACTAGCGGTGTGGGGGAGCTGTTTTTT. The V gene is TRBV19, the J gene TRBJ2-2; 11 positions agree with TRBD2. This CDR3 is built from 15 residues. Trimming cost V 6 bases and J 8 bases; bases outside gene matches: 8. Germline CDR1 reads LNHDA; CDR2 reads SQIVND (reference sequence).